This T cell receptor beta chain originates from a study of pediatric ulcerative colitis. Findings and caveats of the study: Blood-derived T cells may be present in rectal pinch biopsies. This repertoire reflects total lymphocytes rather than subpopulations like regulatory T cells.

Assay used: immunoSEQ multiplex PCR; TCRdb lists only in-frame clones, some missing. The sample has 15,000 or so clones; more than 70% are singletons. Rectal tissue came from one to two pinch biopsies taken at colonoscopy. Details on this clone: Its antigen is unidentified.

V trimming: 0 bases; J trimming: 4 bases; junction bases outside the gene matches: 4. The CDR3 is 15 residues long. Germline V lookup: CDR1 SGHRS, CDR2 YFSETQ. This TCR was recovered from a boy under 18 who was a control in a study of pediatric ulcerative colitis. The V and J genes are TRBV5-1 and TRBJ1-3, with 7 nucleotides matching TRBD1. The sequenced material came from gut tissue. Here the CDR3 reads CASSLAGTEGNTIYF. The DNA of the CDR3 is TGCGCCAGCAGCTTGGCCGGGACAGAGGGAAACACCATATATTTT. Together with reference TRBV5-1 and TRBJ1-3, the CDR3 gives the full variable domain: KAGVTQTPRYLIKTRGQQVTLSCSPISGHRSVSWYQQTPGQGLQFLFEYFSETQRNKGNFPGRFSGRQFSNSRSEMNVSTLELGDSALYLCASSLAGTEGNTIYFGEGSWLTVV.